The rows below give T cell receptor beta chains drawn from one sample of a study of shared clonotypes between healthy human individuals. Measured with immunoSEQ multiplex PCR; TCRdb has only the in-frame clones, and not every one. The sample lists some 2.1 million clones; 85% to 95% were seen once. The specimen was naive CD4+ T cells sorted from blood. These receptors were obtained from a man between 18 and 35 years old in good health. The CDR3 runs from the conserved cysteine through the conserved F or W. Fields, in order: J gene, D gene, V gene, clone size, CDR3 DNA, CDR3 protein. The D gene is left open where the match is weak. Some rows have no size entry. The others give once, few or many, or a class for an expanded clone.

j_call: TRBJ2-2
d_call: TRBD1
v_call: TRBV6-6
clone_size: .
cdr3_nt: TGTGCCAGCAGTTACCTGACAGGGGGCAACACCGGGGAGCTGTTTTTT
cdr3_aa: CASSYLTGGNTGELFF

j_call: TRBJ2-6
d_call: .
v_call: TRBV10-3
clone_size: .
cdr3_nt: TGTGCCATCAGTGAGTCGTTAGGTATATCGGCCAACGTCCTGACTTTC
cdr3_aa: CAISESLGISANVLTF

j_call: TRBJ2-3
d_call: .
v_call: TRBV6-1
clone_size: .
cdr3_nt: TGTGCCACCTCCTGGACAGGAGGGGATACGCAGTATTTT
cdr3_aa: CATSWTGGDTQYF

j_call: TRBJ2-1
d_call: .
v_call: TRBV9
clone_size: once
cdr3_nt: TGTGCCAGCAGCGAAGGACCGGCGTACAATGAGCAGTTCTTC
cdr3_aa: CASSEGPAYNEQFF

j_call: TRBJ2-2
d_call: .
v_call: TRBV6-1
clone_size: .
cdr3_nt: TGTGCCAGCAGTATACTCACCCTTAGCACCGGGGAGCTGTTTTTT
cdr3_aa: CASSILTLSTGELFF

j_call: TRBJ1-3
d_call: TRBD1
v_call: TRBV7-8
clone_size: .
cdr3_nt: TGTGCCAGCAGCTTAATCACAGGGGGTGGAAACACCATATATTTT
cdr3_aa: CASSLITGGGNTIYF

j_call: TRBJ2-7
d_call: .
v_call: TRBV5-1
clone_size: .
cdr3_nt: TGCGCCAGCAGCTCGGCCGGGTCGCACTACGAGCAGTACTTC
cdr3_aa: CASSSAGSHYEQYF

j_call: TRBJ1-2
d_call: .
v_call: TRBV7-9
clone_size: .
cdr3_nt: TGTGCCAGCAGCTTAGGAGCCGGAGCTAACTATGGCTACACCTTC
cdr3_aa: CASSLGAGANYGYTF

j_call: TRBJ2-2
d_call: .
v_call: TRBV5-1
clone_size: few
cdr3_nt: TGCGCCAGCAGCTCCCCGGACAGGACTAATTCGGAGCTGTTTTTT
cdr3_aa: CASSSPDRTNSELFF

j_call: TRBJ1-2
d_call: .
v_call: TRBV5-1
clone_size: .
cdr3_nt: TGCGCCAGCAGTCAACAGGGAGACTATGGCTACACCTTC
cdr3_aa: CASSQQGDYGYTF

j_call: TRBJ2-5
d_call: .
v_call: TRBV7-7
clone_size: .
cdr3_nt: TGTGCTAGCAGCAATCCCGGACAGCCCCCAGAGACCCAGTACTTC
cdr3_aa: CASSNPGQPPETQYF

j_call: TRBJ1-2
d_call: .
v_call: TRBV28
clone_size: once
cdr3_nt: TGTGCCAGCAGTACCTTCTCTAACTATGGCTACACCTTC
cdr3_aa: CASSTFSNYGYTF

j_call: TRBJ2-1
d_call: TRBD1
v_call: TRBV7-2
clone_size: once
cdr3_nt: TGTGCCAGCAGCGTGGACAGGGACCCATCCTACAATGAGCAGTTCTTC
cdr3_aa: CASSVDRDPSYNEQFF

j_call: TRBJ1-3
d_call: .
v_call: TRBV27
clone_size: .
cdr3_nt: TGTGCCAGCAGTTTGGGGGGCTCTGGAAACACCATATATTTT
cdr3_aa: CASSLGGSGNTIYF

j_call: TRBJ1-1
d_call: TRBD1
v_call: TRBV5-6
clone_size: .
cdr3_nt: TGTGCCAGCAGCCGACAGGGGGCGATGGCTGAAGCTTTCTTT
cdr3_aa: CASSRQGAMAEAFF

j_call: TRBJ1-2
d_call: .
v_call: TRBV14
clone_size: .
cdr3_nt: TGTGCCAGCAGCCAAGGGTCAGGGAACTATGGCTACACCTTC
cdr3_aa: CASSQGSGNYGYTF

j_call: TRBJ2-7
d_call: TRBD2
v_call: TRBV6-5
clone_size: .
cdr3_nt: TGTGCCAGCTCTCCGGGACTAGCCTCCTACGAGCAGTACTTC
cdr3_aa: CASSPGLASYEQYF

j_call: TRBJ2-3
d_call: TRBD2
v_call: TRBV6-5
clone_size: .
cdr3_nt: TGTGCCAGCAGTTACTCGACTAGCGGAGCGGGGGATACGCAGTATTTT
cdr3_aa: CASSYSTSGAGDTQYF

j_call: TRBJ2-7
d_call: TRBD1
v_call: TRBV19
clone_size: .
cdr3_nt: TGTGCCAGTAGGAAAACAGGGGCCAGCTACGAGCAGTACTTC
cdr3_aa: CASRKTGASYEQYF

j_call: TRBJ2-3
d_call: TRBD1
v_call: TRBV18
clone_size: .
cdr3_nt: TGTGCCAGCTCACAGCAGGGGGCCCCAGATACGCAGTATTTT
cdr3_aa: CASSQQGAPDTQYF

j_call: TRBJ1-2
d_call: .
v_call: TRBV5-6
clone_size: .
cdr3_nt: TGTGCCAGCAGCTCGTACCCAGGGGACTATGGCTACACCTTC
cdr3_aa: CASSSYPGDYGYTF

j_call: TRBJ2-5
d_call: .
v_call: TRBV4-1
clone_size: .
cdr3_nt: TGCGCCAGCAGCCAGGGGGGAAGAGATGAGACCCAGTACTTC
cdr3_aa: CASSQGGRDETQYF

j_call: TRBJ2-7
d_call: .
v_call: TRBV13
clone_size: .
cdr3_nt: TGTGCCAGCAGCCCCTTATCCGGGGGGCCGGACTCCTACGAGCAGTACTTC
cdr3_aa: CASSPLSGGPDSYEQYF

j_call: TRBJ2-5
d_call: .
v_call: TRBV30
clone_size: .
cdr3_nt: TGTGCCTGGAGTGAGGGATTACCCCTGGTGGAGACCCAGTACTTC
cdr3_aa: CAWSEGLPLVETQYF

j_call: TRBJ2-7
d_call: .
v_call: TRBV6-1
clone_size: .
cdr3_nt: TGTGCCAGCAGTGCAACGGAAAGCTCCTACGAGCAGTACTTC
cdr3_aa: CASSATESSYEQYF

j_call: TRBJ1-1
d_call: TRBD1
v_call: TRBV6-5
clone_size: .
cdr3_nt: TGTGCCAGCAGTTTCGACAGGGCGAACACTGAAGCTTTCTTT
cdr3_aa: CASSFDRANTEAFF

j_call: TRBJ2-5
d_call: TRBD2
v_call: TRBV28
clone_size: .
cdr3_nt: TGTGCCAGCAGTTTCGGAGCGGGGGGGCCCCAGACCCAGTACTTC
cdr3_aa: CASSFGAGGPQTQYF

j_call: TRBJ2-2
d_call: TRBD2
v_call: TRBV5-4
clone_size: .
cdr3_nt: TGTGCCAGCAGCTTGGGCGGGAGAGGGACCGGGGAGCTGTTTTTT
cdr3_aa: CASSLGGRGTGELFF

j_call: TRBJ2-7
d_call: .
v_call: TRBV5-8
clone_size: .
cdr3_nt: TGTGCCAGCAGCTCCCGGGGCGAGCAGTACTTC
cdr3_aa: CASSSRGEQYF

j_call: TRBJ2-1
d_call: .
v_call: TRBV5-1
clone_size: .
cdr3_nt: TGCGCCAGCAGCCTACGTCGAGTCTCCTACAATGAGCAGTTCTTC
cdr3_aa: CASSLRRVSYNEQFF

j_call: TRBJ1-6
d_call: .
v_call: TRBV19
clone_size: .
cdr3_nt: TGTGCCAGTGCTCGGACGAGGGGCGGATCACCCCTCCACTTT
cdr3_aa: CASARTRGGSPLHF

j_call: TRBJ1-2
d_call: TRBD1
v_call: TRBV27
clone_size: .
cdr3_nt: TGTGCCAGCAGCCCCCGACAGGGCTATGGCTACACCTTC
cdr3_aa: CASSPRQGYGYTF

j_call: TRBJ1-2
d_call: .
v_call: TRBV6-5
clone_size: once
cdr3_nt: TGTGCCAGCAGTTACTCGTTGCAGGGTAGCTATGGCTACACCTTC
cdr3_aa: CASSYSLQGSYGYTF

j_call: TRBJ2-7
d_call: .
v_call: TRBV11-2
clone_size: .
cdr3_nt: TGTGCCAGCAGCTTAGATATCGTCTCCTACGAGCAGTACTTC
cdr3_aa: CASSLDIVSYEQYF

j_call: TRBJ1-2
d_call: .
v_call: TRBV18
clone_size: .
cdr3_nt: TGTGCCAGCTCACGAAATGTAGGCACAACCGACATCAACTATGGCTACACCTTC
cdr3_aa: CASSRNVGTTDINYGYTF

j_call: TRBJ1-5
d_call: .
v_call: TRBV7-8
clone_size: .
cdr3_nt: TGTGCCAGCAGCTTGAGGCAGGGCAACTACCAGCCCCAGCATTTT
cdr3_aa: CASSLRQGNYQPQHF

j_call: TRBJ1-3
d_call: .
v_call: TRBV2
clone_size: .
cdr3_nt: TGTGCCAGCAGTTCTGACACCCAGGCCACCATATATTTT
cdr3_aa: CASSSDTQATIYF

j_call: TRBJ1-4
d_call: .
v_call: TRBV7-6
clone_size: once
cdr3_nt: TGTGCCAGCACCCCGATCGGGCCCAGGGAAGGGAACGAAAAACTGTTTTTT
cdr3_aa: CASTPIGPREGNEKLFF

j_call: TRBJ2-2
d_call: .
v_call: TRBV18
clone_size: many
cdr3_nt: TGTGCCAGCTCACCCGGGACATCATCCGGGGAGCTGTTTTTT
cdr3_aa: CASSPGTSSGELFF

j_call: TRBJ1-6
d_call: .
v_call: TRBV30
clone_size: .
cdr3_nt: TGTGCCTGGAGTCTCAGGCCGCGGGGATATAATTCACCCCTCCACTTT
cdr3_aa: CAWSLRPRGYNSPLHF

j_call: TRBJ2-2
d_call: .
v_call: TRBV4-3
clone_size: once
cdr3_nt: TGCGCCAGCAGCCAAGAAAGCCTAGCGCCGAACACCGGGGAGCTGTTTTTT
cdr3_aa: CASSQESLAPNTGELFF